This passage covers 17 T cell receptor beta chains from one sample sequenced in a study of T cells after yellow fever vaccination. One entry per CDR3 protein, called by TCRdb with MiXCR from the 5' RACE reads. The sample lists fewer than 450,000 distinct CDR3 sequences, 3% to 4.5% occurring once. The sample here was PBMCs, taken 5 days after the yellow fever booster vaccination. These TCRs come from a man in his late teens or twenties who received the YFV17D yellow fever vaccine.

The V gene is TRBV4-1, the J gene TRBJ2-3; D may be TRBD2 (6 bases). The V end lost 1 base, the J end lost 4 bases, and 12 bases lay between the germline ends. The CDR3 has 15 amino acids. Germline-derived CDR1 and CDR2 are MGHRA and YSYEKL. CDR3 loop: CASSQAIREPDTQYF. The CDR3 DNA follows: TGCGCCAGCAGCCAAGCAATCCGGGAGCCAGATACGCAGTATTTT.

The V call is TRBV6-2 or TRBV6-3, the J call TRBJ2-1; TRBD2 matches 8 bases. Trimming took 2 bases from V and 9 from J; bases not matched to a gene: 12. The germline V gene encodes CDR1 MNHEY and CDR2 SVGEGT. The CDR3 runs to 16 residues. CDR3 protein: CASSYRGGQPRAEQFF. In DNA form, the CDR3 reads TGTGCCAGCAGTTACCGGGGGGGCCAGCCTCGGGCTGAGCAGTTCTTC.

This clonotype occurred a few times. V usage is TRBV6-2 or TRBV6-3 and J usage is TRBJ1-6; TRBD1 is a possible D gene (6 bases). CDR1 and CDR2 (germline): MNHEY, SVGEGT. The CDR3 runs 15 residues. The V end lost 0 bases, the J end lost 7 bases, and 10 bases lay between the germline ends. CDR3 amino acids: CASSYSRDRNSPLHF. CDR3 bases: TGTGCCAGCAGTTACTCGAGAGACAGGAATTCACCCCTCCACTTT.

There are a few counts of this clonotype. The chain uses TRBV24-1 and TRBJ1-5, with 7 bases fitting TRBD1. This CDR3 region has 15 residues. V was clipped by 7 bases and J by 2 bases; unmatched bases: 7. CDR1 is KGHDR and CDR2 is SFDVKD in the germline V gene. CDR3 protein: CATSARQGGNQPQHF. The CDR3 DNA sequence: TGTGCCACCAGCGCCAGACAGGGTGGCAATCAGCCCCAGCATTTT.

This clonotype was counted a single time. The chain is built from TRBV20-1 and TRBJ1-5; perhaps TRBD1 as D (5 bases). Trimming removed 3 bases from V and 6 bases from J, with 18 bases in between. Germline CDR1 reads DFQATT; CDR2 reads SNEGSKA (reference sequence). The CDR3 length is 15 residues. The CDR3 bases are TGCAGTGCTAGTGGTCGGGGGGAGTACGTTCAGCCCCAGCATTTT. It specifies CSASGRGEYVQPQHF.

This clonotype came up many times. The V gene is TRBV7-2, the J gene TRBJ1-1; no clear D gene. Germline assignment: CDR1 SGHTA and CDR2 FQGNSA. Between the trimmed V and J ends, which lost 4 bases and 10 bases, there was a span of 19 bases. The CDR3 has 14 residues. The CDR3 loop is CASSSPALGSIAFF. The DNA for the CDR3 is TGTGCCAGCAGCTCCCCAGCTTTGGGGAGTATAGCTTTCTTT.

The V call is TRBV10-3, the J call TRBJ1-6, with D perhaps TRBD1 (6 bases). This CDR3 spans 16 amino acids. Trimming took 0 bases from V and 3 from J, leaving 9 bases between them. The germline V gene has CDR1 ENHRY and CDR2 SYGVKD. As DNA, the CDR3 is TGTGCCATCAGTGAGTCCGGGGGCTACTATAATTCACCCCTCCACTTT. As protein: CAISESGGYYNSPLHF.

In its sample, this clonotype was seen a few times. This rearrangement joins TRBV20-1 to TRBJ1-5, with 11 bases identical to TRBD1. The CDR3 length is 18 residues. V lost 0 bases to trimming and J lost 7 bases; unmatched junction nucleotides: 14. Per the germline V gene, CDR1 is DFQATT and CDR2 is SNEGSKA (reference sequence). As DNA, the CDR3 is TGCAGTGCTAGAGATCCCTCTTCCGGGACAGGGGGGAGACAGCCCCAGCATTTT. Translating gives CSARDPSSGTGGRQPQHF.

This clonotype was seen only a few times. This rearrangement joins TRBV15 to TRBJ1-6; possible D gene TRBD1, 6 bases. The CDR3 is made up of 14 amino acids. V was trimmed by 6 bases and J by 14 bases, leaving 20 bases between them. CDR1 LNHNV and CDR2 YYDKDF come from the germline V gene (reference sequence). CDR3 sequence: CATRPGQGRGSLHF. In DNA, the CDR3 is TGTGCCACCAGACCGGGACAAGGAAGGGGCTCCCTCCACTTT.

This clonotype has a handful of counts. The chain is built from TRBV3-1 and TRBJ2-1; 12 bases are a match to TRBD2. J lost 10 bases, V lost 6 bases, and 10 bases had no gene match. The CDR3 runs 15 residues. From germline, CDR1 is LGHDT and CDR2 YNNKEL (reference sequence). CDR3 sequence reads: CASRGASGGALEQFF. Written as DNA, the CDR3 is TGTGCCAGCAGAGGGGCTAGCGGGGGGGCGCTCGAGCAGTTCTTC.

The sample holds a few counts of this clonotype. The chain links TRBV12-3 or TRBV12-4 to TRBJ2-5; 9 bases align to TRBD2. V gave up 9 bases and J gave up 4 bases; unmatched junction bases: 9. CDR3 length: 14 amino acids. The CDR3 nucleotides read TGTGCCAGTGCTAGGAGCGGGGGGCCAGAGACCCAGTACTTC. Its translation: CASARSGGPETQYF.

This clonotype appeared a few times. The chain couples TRBV27 to TRBJ1-5; D call uncertain. The V and J ends lost 3 bases and 12 bases respectively, with 9 bases between them. The CDR3 loop spans 11 amino acids. Per the germline V gene, CDR1 is MNHEY and CDR2 is SMNVEV (reference sequence). The CDR3 nucleotides are TGTGCCAGCAGTTTCGGCGGCCTCCAGCATTTT. Protein: CASSFGGLQHF.

This clonotype was detected a few times. The chain employs TRBV4-3 and TRBJ1-2; no clear D. Trimming stripped 1 base from V and 5 bases from J, with 14 bases between. The CDR3 spans 15 residues. The germline gives CDR1 LGHNA, CDR2 YSLEER. CDR3 sequence reads: CASSQVAGGVYGYTF. The CDR3 DNA sequence: TGCGCCAGCAGCCAAGTAGCAGGTGGAGTATATGGCTACACCTTC.

The genes are TRBV20-1 and TRBJ2-7; 8 nucleotides align to TRBD2. V shed 1 base and J 2 bases; nucleotides not matched to a gene: 1. This CDR3 is 13 amino acids long. Germline assignment: CDR1 DFQATT and CDR2 SNEGSKA (reference sequence). CDR3 in DNA: TGCAGTGCTAGAGGTAGCGGGGCCTACGAGCAGTACTTC. It codes for CSARGSGAYEQYF.

The V and J genes are TRBV7-2 and TRBJ2-7; D might be TRBD1 (5 bases). Germline V lookup: CDR1 SGHTA, CDR2 FQGNSA. The CDR3 is made up of 14 amino acids. The V end lost 5 bases, the J end lost 2 bases, and 13 bases lay between the germline ends. Written as DNA, the CDR3 is TGTGCCAGCAGCATCTTTCTAGGGGCCTACGAGCAGTACTTC. Translating it yields CASSIFLGAYEQYF.

This clonotype was observed a handful of times. V gene TRBV7-2 combines with J gene TRBJ2-5; 13 bases agree with TRBD2. CDR3 size: 16 residues. The V and J ends lost 5 bases and 5 bases, in that order; junction bases with no gene match: 8. From germline, CDR1 is SGHTA and CDR2 FQGNSA. CDR3 DNA sequence: TGTGCCAGCAGCGGAGGGACTAGCGGGGCCTGGGAGACCCAGTACTTC. This codes for CASSGGTSGAWETQYF.

This clonotype has only a few counts. The rearrangement uses TRBV7-9 and TRBJ2-3; D is ambiguous. The CDR3 spans 17 residues. Trimming stripped 6 bases from V and 7 bases from J, with 26 bases between. The V gene's germline CDR1 is SEHNR and CDR2 FQNEAQ (reference sequence). CDR3 residues: CASSFLPGGERSHTQYF. The CDR3 DNA is TGTGCCAGCAGTTTCCTGCCAGGCGGCGAGAGGTCGCATACGCAGTATTTT.